The 10 T cell receptor beta chains below come from one sample, sequenced in a study of Graves' ophthalmopathy and Graves' hyperthyroidism. Scientists amplified the TCR beta CDR3 regions from RNA transcripts. Second-round multiplex PCR came after a first-round RT-PCR that employed HTBI primers. MiXCR, run by TCRdb on the multiplex PCR reads, gives a single entry per CDR3 protein. The sample lists 400,000 to 500,000 distinct CDR3 sequences; around 21% were seen once. What was sequenced was peripheral blood. The receptors were sampled from a woman aged 18-29 years with stable Graves' hyperthyroidism.

V and J are TRBV19 and TRBJ1-1, with 8 bases fitting TRBD1. Germline CDR1 reads LNHDA; CDR2 reads SQIVND (reference sequence). The CDR3 loop spans 15 amino acids. V gave up 9 bases and J gave up 0 bases; unmatched junction bases: 9. CDR3 loop: CASGQGGGVNTEAFF. The CDR3 region has the DNA TGTGCCAGCGGACAGGGCGGGGGGGTGAACACTGAAGCTTTCTTT.

This clonotype has ten or more counts. The rearrangement joins TRBV30 to TRBJ1-1, with a weak D call TRBD1 (6 bases). From germline, CDR1 is GTSNPN and CDR2 SVGIG (reference sequence). The CDR3 length is 13 residues. V lost 3 bases and J lost 4, with 12 bases in between. CDR3: CAWRTGPGTEAFF. CDR3 bases: TGTGCCTGGAGAACAGGGCCCGGCACTGAAGCTTTCTTT.

This clonotype appeared many times. This rearrangement joins TRBV2 to TRBJ1-1; D is ambiguous. CDR1 and CDR2 from the germline V gene are SNHLY and FYNNEI. Trimming cost V 7 bases and J 0 bases, with 9 bases left between them. The CDR3 has 13 amino acids. CDR3 loop: CASKTDMNTEAFF. The CDR3 bases are TGTGCCAGCAAAACAGATATGAACACTGAAGCTTTCTTT.

The chain recombines TRBV6-1 with TRBJ2-7, with D perhaps matching TRBD2 (5 bases). This CDR3 has 13 residues. V was clipped by 8 bases and J by 10 bases, with 21 bases between them. Germline assignment: CDR1 MNHNS and CDR2 SASEGT. CDR3 amino acids: CASVASESRAQYF. CDR3 coding DNA: TGTGCCAGCGTCGCGTCAGAGTCGAGGGCCCAGTACTTC.

In this sample, this clonotype turned up a few times. The chain has TRBV10-3 and TRBJ2-7; TRBD1 matches 7 bases. Germline lookup yields CDR1 ENHRY and CDR2 SYGVKD. This CDR3 has 14 amino acids. Unmatched junction bases numbered 4, after V lost 3 bases and J lost 2 bases. The CDR3 protein is CAISDFGQAYEQYF. CDR3 bases: TGTGCCATCAGTGATTTCGGACAGGCCTACGAGCAGTACTTC.

This chain uses TRBV5-1 with TRBJ2-5, with 11 bases matching TRBD1. Losses at the gene ends were 4 bases for V and 4 bases for J; bases not matched to a gene: 6. Germline V CDR1 and CDR2: SGHRS, YFSETQ. The CDR3 loop spans 15 amino acids. DNA of the CDR3: TGCGCCAGCAGCCTCCGGGACAGGGGGAGAGAGACCCAGTACTTC. It specifies CASSLRDRGRETQYF. Full variable domain (missing parts from reference TRBV5-1 and TRBJ2-5): KAGVTQTPRYLIKTRGQQVTLSCSPISGHRSVSWYQQTPGQGLQFLFEYFSETQRNKGNFPGRFSGRQFSNSRSEMNVSTLELGDSALYLCASSLRDRGRETQYFGPGTRLLVL.

In its sample, this clonotype was seen many times. The chain links TRBV7-9 to TRBJ2-7; a weak D match, TRBD1 (6 bases). There are 13 residues in the CDR3. CDR1 and CDR2 from the germline V gene are SEHNR and FQNEAQ (reference sequence). Trimming stripped 5 bases from V and 4 bases from J, with 12 bases between. CDR3 DNA: TGTGCCAGCAGCCAAGGACAGTTTTACGAGCAGTACTTC. This encodes CASSQGQFYEQYF. The entire variable domain, with the rest obtained from reference TRBV7-9 and TRBJ2-7, is as follows: DTGVSQNPRHKITKRGQNVTFRCDPISEHNRLYWYRQTLGQGPEFLTYFQNEAQLEKSRLLSDRFSAERPKGSFSTLEIQRTEQGDSAMYLCASSQGQFYEQYFGPGTRLTVT.

Turning to this clonotype: A much larger clone sits a single nucleotide away, making a read error possible. The chain links TRBV6-4 to TRBJ2-2; 7 nucleotides line up with TRBD2. CDR3 size: 15 residues. CDR1 and CDR2 from the germline V gene are MRHNA and SNTAGT. The V segment lost 3 bases and the J segment 1 base; nucleotides outside the gene matches: 2. CDR3 protein: CASSEGGGNTGELFF. CDR3 bases: TGTGCCAGCAGTGAAGGCGGGGGGAACACCGGGGAGCTGTTTTTT.

The chain carries TRBV6-5 and TRBJ1-2; TRBD1 matches at 9 bases. V dropped 2 bases and J dropped 7; count of bases not matched to a gene: 8. Germline V gene sequence: CDR1 MNHEY, CDR2 SVGAGI. This CDR3 spans 15 amino acids. CDR3 DNA sequence: TGTGCCAGCAGTTACACCGGGACAGGGACGACTGGCTACACCTTC. It yields the protein CASSYTGTGTTGYTF.

As regards this clonotype: Sequence at one end of the junction differs from germline and may be a read error. J is TRBJ2-5 and V is TRBV12-3 or TRBV12-4; D ambiguous. CDR3 length: 13 amino acids. CDR3 sequence: CASSFLSEEIQYF. The CDR3 region has the DNA TGTGCCAGCAGTTTTCTCAGCGAGGAGATCCAGTACTTC.